This paragraph covers one T cell receptor (beta chain) sequence. Its specific antigen is unknown. Base quality data are lacking; no much larger clone is found one base away. The record originates from a study of T cell responses to AZD1222 COVID-19 vaccine (dated by TCRdb to the early 2020s). Study-wide context: A total of about 230 trial participants underwent TCR sequencing, of whom roughly 210 received two doses of AZD1222 and approximately 25 received two doses of the MenACWY control vaccine. Trial participants were enrolled by age into 18-55, 56-69 and 70-plus year subgroups, with roughly 150, 30 and 60 TCR-sequenced participants respectively.

What the time point label conveys for this sample: about 28 days (+/-7) after the second vaccine dose. AZD1222 recipients whose second dose came at about 4 weeks and those whose second dose came at about 12 weeks were combined into one group, since spike-specific TCR depth and breadth did not differ between the two schedules. The vaccinee samples were drawn from two UK trials, COV001 and COV002, one of which was a single-blind randomized controlled phase 2/3 trial testing AZD1222 (ChAdOx1 nCoV-19) in healthy adults. Trial participant PBMC samples were collected at day 0 and day 28 after the second dose for TCRbeta chain sequencing. The CDR3 regions of human TCRbeta chains were analyzed by immunosequencing. The authors processed their data as follows. Repertoire TCRs were checked for matches against a reference library of SARS-CoV-2-specific TCRs that had been generated using the MIRA antigen-specificity platform. Breadth was defined as the fraction of unique TCRs that were SARS-CoV-2-associated. Depth was defined as the fraction of total T cells that were SARS-CoV-2-associated. Each spike-specific TCR was assigned to its reactive spike region and to a CD4 or CD8 class using the MIRA data. Log10-transformed breadth and depth values were compared by one-way ANOVA with Sidak's multiple comparisons tests. Imported from immuneACCESS, the table was reduced by TCRdb to in-frame sequences with V and J called. These copies leave out some clones; in studies compared against another copy, an unresolved V gene accounts for under half, and the cause of the remainder is not known. The V and J calls and the clone size are those of that table, but D and trimming were determined from the DNA. Across this sample there are roughly 140,000 clones, with about nine tenths seen only once. The ten biggest clones cover around 2.1% of the sample.

Results and caveats for the whole study, not just this receptor: Because no day 14 peak-response samples were available, the repertoires could be characterized only after the peak T cell response. Only five to seven AZD1222 recipients were SARS-CoV-2 seropositive at baseline, limiting conclusions about previously exposed vaccinees. Participants were mostly white British, with more females than males. The authors suggested clonal diversity may have been underestimated. The vaccine-associated CD4 TCRs covered the entire spike protein, and the dominant responses fell in regions 160-218 and 743-854. After two AZD1222 doses, both the breadth and the depth of spike-specific TCRs were significantly higher than at day 0 and than in MenACWY recipients. The 56-69-year group was small, and its depth increase did not reach significance, likely because of low power. Reportedly, almost half of the unique spike-specific TCRs recognized epitopes lying outside the regions that are mutated in the B.1.351 and B.1.1.7 variants.

Trimming takes 0 bases off V and 9 bases off J; junction bases not matched to a gene: 8. The germline V gene (reference sequence) specifies GTSNPN as CDR1 and SVGIG as CDR2. The CDR3 numbers 16 residues from cysteine through phenylalanine. Left in the record is the CDR3 DNA by itself, 48 bases read in frame from the first base. The sample was peripheral blood, taken 28 days after the second AZD1222 dose. Rearrangement joined TRBV30 to TRBJ2-1, with 13 central nucleotides matching TRBD2. The source is an adult who received the AZD1222 COVID-19 vaccine. The nucleotide sequence reads as follows: TGTGCCTGGAGTGTATGGGGGACTAGCGGGAACCGTGAGCAGTTCTTC. Translated, this gives CAWSVWGTSGNREQFF.